Reported below is one T cell receptor (beta chain). Seattle participants joined during active infection and were tracked over time. Profiling relied on immunoSEQ multiplex PCR, and the TCRdb table lists in-frame clones only, not all of them. The sample includes roughly 350,000 clones, about nine tenths of them seen just once. The source of the sample is a study of blood T cell repertoires in COVID-19. About the study: Acute and convalescent COVID-19 specimens originated in the United States, Italy and Spain. T cells, B-cell-depleted T cells, or PBMCs supplied cDNA or gDNA.

There are 18 residues in the CDR3. Per the germline V gene, CDR1 is MNHNY and CDR2 is SVGAGI (reference sequence). V was trimmed by 5 bases and J by 1 base, leaving 21 bases between them. The chain has TRBV6-6 and TRBJ1-5; no clear D gene. The sequence was collected from a woman in her 70s with COVID-19, enrolled during active disease. Sequencing used peripheral blood. The CDR3: CASSPPAPHALSNQPQHF. The CDR3 DNA follows: TGTGCCAGCAGTCCCCCCGCCCCCCATGCCCTAAGCAATCAGCCCCAGCATTTT.